These T cell receptor beta chains were read from a single sample in a study of T cell responses to AZD1222 COVID-19 vaccine. Data came from immunoSEQ multiplex PCR; TCRdb stores just in-frame clones and leaves some out. Of 150,000 or so clones in the sample, about 88% were seen once. The specimen was peripheral blood, collected on day 0 of AZD1222 vaccination. Source of these receptors: an adult in good health. Each CDR3 is given with its conserved first and last residue. D genes are given only for firm matches. Rows may omit the clone size; those that give it use once, few, many or a size class.

V gene	J gene	D gene	clone size	CDR3 length	CDR3 DNA	CDR3 protein
TRBV5-1	TRBJ1-2	.	.	12	TGCGCCAGCAGCTTAGACGGCGATGGCTACACCTTC	CASSLDGDGYTF
TRBV27	TRBJ1-1	.	few	18	TGTGCCAGCAGTTTATGTCTGAATTTTAGGGTAATGAACACTGAAGCTTTCTTT	CASSLCLNFRVMNTEAFF
TRBV6-5	TRBJ1-2	TRBD1	.	14	TGTGCCAGCAGTCCGGGACAGGCCTACTATGGCTACACCTTC	CASSPGQAYYGYTF
TRBV18	TRBJ1-2	.	.	15	TGTGCCAGCTCGCCACAACCCCAGGGGTTGAGAGGCTACACCTTC	CASSPQPQGLRGYTF
TRBV7-3	TRBJ2-3	TRBD1	.	16	TGTGCCAGCAGCTTAGGGACAGGGCTCGGCACAGATACGCAGTATTTT	CASSLGTGLGTDTQYF
TRBV30	TRBJ2-1	TRBD2	.	18	TGTGCCTGGAGTGTACGGCTGTCAGCGGGAGCTTATAGGAATGAGCAGTTCTTC	CAWSVRLSAGAYRNEQFF
TRBV18	TRBJ1-4	.	.	15	TGTGCCAGCTCTCTCAATGTGGGGGAACGTGAAAAACTGTTTTTT	CASSLNVGEREKLFF
TRBV21-1	TRBJ1-1	.	.	15	.	CASFGRGSMNTEAFF
TRBV2	TRBJ2-5	.	.	13	TGTGCCAGCATAGGGGGAGGCCAAGAGACCCAGTACTTC	CASIGGGQETQYF
TRBV6-2/TRBV6-3	TRBJ2-3	TRBD2	once	15	TGTGCCAGCAGTTCCTTAGCGGGACCCACAGATACGCAGTATTTT	CASSSLAGPTDTQYF
TRBV7-9	TRBJ1-1	.	.	16	TGTGCCAGCAGCGATTCTTATCGGACAGAGAACACTGAAGCTTTCTTT	CASSDSYRTENTEAFF
TRBV5-1	TRBJ1-6	TRBD1	.	14	TGCGCCAGCAGGCGAGGACAGGAGAATTCACCCCTCCACTTT	CASRRGQENSPLHF
TRBV12-3/TRBV12-4	TRBJ1-2	TRBD1	.	13	TGTGCCAGCAGTTCTGGGGACAGAGGTGGCTACACCTTC	CASSSGDRGGYTF
TRBV6-4	TRBJ2-2	.	.	16	TGTGCCAGCAGTGACTCGGCAGGAATGAACACCGGGGAGCTGTTTTTT	CASSDSAGMNTGELFF
TRBV21-1	TRBJ1-5	.	.	16	TGTGCCAGCAGCACCTCAGGGGATTGGGACAATCAGCCCCAGCATTTT	CASSTSGDWDNQPQHF